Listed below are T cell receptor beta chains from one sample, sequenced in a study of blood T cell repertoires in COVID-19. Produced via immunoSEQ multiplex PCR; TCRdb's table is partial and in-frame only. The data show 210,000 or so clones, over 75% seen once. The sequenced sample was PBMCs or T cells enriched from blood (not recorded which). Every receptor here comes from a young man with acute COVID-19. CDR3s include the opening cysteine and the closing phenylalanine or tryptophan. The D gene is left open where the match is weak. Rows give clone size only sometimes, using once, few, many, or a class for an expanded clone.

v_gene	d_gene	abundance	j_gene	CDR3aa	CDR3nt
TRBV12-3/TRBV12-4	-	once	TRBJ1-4	CASSLGGNEKLFF	TGTGCCAGCAGTTTAGGAGGTAATGAAAAACTGTTTTTT
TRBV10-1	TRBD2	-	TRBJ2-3	CASSPKAGGPVGTDTQYF	TGCGCCAGCAGTCCCAAAGCGGGGGGGCCTGTTGGCACAGATACGCAGTATTTT
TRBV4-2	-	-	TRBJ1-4	CASSQGGVGGEKLFF	TGTGCCAGCAGCCAAGGGGGGGTCGGCGGTGAAAAACTGTTTTTT
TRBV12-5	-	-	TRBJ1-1	CASGLETIYRASEAFF	TGTGCTAGTGGTTTGGAAACAATATACAGGGCATCTGAAGCTTTCTTT
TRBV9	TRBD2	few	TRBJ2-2	CASRDNGRGLNTGELFF	TGTGCCAGCAGGGATAATGGGAGGGGCCTGAACACCGGGGAGCTGTTTTTT
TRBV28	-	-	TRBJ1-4	CASRGPSRTNEKLFF	TGTGCCAGCAGGGGCCCCTCAAGGACTAATGAAAAACTGTTTTTT
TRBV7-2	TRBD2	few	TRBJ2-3	CASSPRTTSGGADTQYF	TGTGCCAGCAGCCCCAGGACTACTAGCGGGGGGGCAGATACGCAGTATTTT
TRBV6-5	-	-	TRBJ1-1	CASKQGLLDTEAFF	TGTGCCAGCAAGCAGGGACTGTTGGACACTGAAGCTTTCTTT
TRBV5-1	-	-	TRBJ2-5	CASSPGQQETQYF	TGCGCCAGCAGCCCGGGACAACAAGAGACCCAGTACTTC
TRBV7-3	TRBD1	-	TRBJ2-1	CASSPSRQGSYNEQFF	TGTGCCAGCAGCCCAAGCCGACAGGGCTCCTACAATGAGCAGTTCTTC
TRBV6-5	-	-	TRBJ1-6	CASSRNRNSPLHF	TGTGCCAGCAGTAGAAACAGAAATTCACCCCTCCACTTT
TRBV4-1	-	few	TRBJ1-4	CASSTRGQRTEKLFF	TGCGCCAGTTCTACCCGTGGACAGAGAACCGAAAAACTGTTTTTT
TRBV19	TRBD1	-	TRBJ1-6	CASRRDSVQAPLHF	TGTGCCAGTAGGAGGGACAGCGTACAGGCACCCCTCCACTTT
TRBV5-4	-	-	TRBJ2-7	CASSLDPPSGYEQYF	TGTGCCAGCAGCTTGGACCCCCCAAGCGGCTACGAGCAGTACTTC
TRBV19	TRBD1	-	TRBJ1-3	CAVRGCFGNTIYF	TGTGCAGTCAGGGGGTGCTTTGGAAACACCATATATTTT
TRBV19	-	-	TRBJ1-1	CASKGLADTEAFF	TGTGCCAGTAAGGGACTCGCGGACACTGAAGCTTTCTTT
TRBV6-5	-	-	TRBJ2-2	CASSYETGELFF	TGTGCCAGCAGTTACGAGACCGGGGAGCTGTTTTTT
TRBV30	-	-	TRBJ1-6	CAWSVEGKTLHF	TGTGCCTGGAGTGTCGAGGGTAAGACCCTCCACTTT
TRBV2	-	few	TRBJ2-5	CASSKPGVETQYF	TGTGCCAGCAGCAAACCCGGAGTAGAGACCCAGTACTTC
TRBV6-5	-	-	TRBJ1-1	CASTITGRNTEAFF	TGTGCCAGCACGATCACAGGAAGGAACACTGAAGCTTTCTTT
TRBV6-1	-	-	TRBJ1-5	CASSEAMNQPQHF	TGTGCCAGCAGTGAAGCTATGAATCAGCCCCAGCATTTT
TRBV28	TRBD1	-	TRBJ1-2	CASGPGGNGYGYTF	TGTGCCAGTGGGCCAGGGGGAAATGGATATGGCTACACCTTC
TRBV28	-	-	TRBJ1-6	CASTDGTTRRSPLHF	TGTGCCAGCACCGATGGGACAACCAGGCGTTCACCCCTCCACTTT
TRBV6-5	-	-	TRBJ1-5	CASKQGGNQPQHF	TGTGCCAGCAAACAGGGAGGCAATCAGCCCCAGCATTTT
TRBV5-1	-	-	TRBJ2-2	CASSLLPGQANTGELFF	TGCGCCAGCAGCTTATTACCCGGACAAGCGAACACCGGGGAGCTGTTTTTT